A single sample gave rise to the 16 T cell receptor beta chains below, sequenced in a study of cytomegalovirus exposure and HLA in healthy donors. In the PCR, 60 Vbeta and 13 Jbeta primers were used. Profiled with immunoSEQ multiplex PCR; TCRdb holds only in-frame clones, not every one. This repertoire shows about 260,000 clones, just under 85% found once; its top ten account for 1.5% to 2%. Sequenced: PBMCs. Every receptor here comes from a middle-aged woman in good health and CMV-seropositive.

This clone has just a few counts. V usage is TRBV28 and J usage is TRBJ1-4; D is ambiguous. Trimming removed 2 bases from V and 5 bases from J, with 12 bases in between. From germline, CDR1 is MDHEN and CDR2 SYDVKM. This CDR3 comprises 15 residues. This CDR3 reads CASSLGQSRNEKLFF. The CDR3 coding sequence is TGTGCCAGCAGTTTAGGGCAGTCCAGAAATGAAAAACTGTTTTTT.

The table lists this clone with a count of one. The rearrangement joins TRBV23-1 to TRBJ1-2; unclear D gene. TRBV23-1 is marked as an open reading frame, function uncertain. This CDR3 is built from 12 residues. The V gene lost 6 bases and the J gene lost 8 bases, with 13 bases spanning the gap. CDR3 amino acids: CASSQSGGGYTF. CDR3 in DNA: TGCGCCAGCAGCCAAAGTGGTGGCGGCTACACCTTC.

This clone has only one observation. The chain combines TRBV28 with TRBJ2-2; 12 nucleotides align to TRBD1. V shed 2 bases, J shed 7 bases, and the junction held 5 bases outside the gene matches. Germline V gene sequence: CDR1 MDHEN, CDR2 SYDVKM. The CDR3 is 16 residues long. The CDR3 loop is CASSLGTGGGHGELFF. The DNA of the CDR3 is TGTGCCAGCAGTTTAGGGACAGGGGGCGGCCACGGGGAGCTGTTTTTT.

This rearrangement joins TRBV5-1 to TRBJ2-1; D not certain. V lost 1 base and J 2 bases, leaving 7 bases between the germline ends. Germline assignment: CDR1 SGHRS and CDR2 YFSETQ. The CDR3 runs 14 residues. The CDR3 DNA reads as TGCGCCAGCAGCTTGTCGAGTACCTACAATGAGCAGTTCTTC. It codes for CASSLSSTYNEQFF.

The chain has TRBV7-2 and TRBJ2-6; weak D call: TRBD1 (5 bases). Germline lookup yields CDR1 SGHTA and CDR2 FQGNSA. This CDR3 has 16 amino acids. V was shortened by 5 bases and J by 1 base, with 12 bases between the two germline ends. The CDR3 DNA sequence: TGTGCCAGCAGCGTTAACAAGGGGTCTGGGGCCAACGTCCTGACTTTC. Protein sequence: CASSVNKGSGANVLTF.

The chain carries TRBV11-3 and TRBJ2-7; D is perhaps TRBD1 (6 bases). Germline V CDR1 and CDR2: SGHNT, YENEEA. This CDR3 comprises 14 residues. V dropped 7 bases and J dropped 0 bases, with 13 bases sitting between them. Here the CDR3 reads CASKQGGDSYEQYF. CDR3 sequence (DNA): TGTGCCAGCAAACAGGGTGGGGACTCCTACGAGCAGTACTTC.

CDR3 coding DNA: TGTGCCAGTAGTATAGATCTCTATAACCCCAATGAGCAGTTCTTC. Translation: CASSIDLYNPNEQFF. The chain combines TRBV19 with TRBJ2-1; D ambiguous. The germline gives CDR1 LNHDA, CDR2 SQIVND (reference sequence). The CDR3 is made up of 15 amino acids. V lost 0 bases and J 6 bases, leaving 12 bases between the germline ends.

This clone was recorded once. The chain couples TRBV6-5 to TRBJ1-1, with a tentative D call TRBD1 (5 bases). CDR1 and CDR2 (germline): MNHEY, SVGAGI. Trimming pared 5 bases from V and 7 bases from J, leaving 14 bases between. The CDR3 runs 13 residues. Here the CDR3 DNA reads TGTGCCAGCAGTCGGGGGGGAGAAGTTGAAGCTTTCTTT. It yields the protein CASSRGGEVEAFF.

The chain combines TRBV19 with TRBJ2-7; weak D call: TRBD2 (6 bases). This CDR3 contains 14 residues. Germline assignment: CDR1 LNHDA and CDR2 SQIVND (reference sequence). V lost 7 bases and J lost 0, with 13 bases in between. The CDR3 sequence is CASKRAGLSYEQYF. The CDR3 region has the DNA TGTGCCAGTAAACGAGCGGGCCTCTCCTACGAGCAGTACTTC.

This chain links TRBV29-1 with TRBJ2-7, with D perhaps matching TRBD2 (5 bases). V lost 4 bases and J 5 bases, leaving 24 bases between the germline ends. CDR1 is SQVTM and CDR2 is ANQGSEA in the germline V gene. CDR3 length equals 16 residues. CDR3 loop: CSVVGPMLASGNEQYF. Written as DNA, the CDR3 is TGCAGCGTTGTGGGTCCAATGCTAGCTTCAGGAAACGAGCAGTACTTC.

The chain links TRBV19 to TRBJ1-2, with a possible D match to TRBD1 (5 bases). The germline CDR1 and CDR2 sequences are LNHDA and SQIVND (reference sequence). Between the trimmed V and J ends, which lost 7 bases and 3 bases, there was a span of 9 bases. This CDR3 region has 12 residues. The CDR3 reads CASMGRDYGYTF. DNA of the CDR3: TGTGCCAGTATGGGCAGGGACTATGGCTACACCTTC.

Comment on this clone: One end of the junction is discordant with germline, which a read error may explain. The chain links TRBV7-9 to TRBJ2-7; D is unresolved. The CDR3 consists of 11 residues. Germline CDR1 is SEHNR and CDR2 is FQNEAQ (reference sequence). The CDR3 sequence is CSSSYGGEQYF. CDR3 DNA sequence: TGTTCCAGCAGCTACGGCGGCGAGCAGTACTTC.

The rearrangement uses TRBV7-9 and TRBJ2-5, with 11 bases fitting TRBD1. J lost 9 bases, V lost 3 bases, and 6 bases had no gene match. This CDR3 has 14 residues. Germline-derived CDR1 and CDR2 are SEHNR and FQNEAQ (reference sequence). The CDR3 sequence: CASSFGDRGMAQYF. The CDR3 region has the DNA TGTGCCAGCAGCTTTGGGGACAGGGGGATGGCCCAGTACTTC. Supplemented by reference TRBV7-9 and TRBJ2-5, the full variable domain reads DTGVSQNPRHKITKRGQNVTFRCDPISEHNRLYWYRQTLGQGPEFLTYFQNEAQLEKSRLLSDRFSAERPKGSFSTLEIQRTEQGDSAMYLCASSFGDRGMAQYFGPGTRLLVL.

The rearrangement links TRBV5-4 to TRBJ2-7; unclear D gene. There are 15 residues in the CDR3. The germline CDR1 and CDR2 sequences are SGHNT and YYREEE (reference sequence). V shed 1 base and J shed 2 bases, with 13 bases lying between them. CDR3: CASSLFGRPPYEQYF. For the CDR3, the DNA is TGTGCCAGCAGCTTGTTCGGCAGGCCACCCTACGAGCAGTACTTC.

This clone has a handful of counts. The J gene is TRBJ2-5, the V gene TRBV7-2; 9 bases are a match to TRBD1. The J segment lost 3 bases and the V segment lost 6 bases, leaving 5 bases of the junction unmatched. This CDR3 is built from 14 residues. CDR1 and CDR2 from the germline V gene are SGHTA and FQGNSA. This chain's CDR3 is CASRLGTGKETQYF. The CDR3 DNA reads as TGTGCCAGCAGGCTCGGGACAGGGAAAGAGACCCAGTACTTC. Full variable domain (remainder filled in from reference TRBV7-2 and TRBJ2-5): GAGVSQSPSNKVTEKGKDVELRCDPISGHTALYWYRQSLGQGLEFLIYFQGNSAPDKSGLPSDRFSAERTGGSVSTLTIQRTQQEDSAVYLCASRLGTGKETQYFGPGTRLLVL.

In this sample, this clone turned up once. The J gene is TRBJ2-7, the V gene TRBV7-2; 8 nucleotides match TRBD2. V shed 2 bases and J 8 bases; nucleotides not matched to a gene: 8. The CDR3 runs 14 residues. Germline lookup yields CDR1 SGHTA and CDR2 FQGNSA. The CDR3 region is CASSLNLAGTQQYF. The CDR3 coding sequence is TGTGCCAGCAGCTTAAATCTAGCGGGCACACAGCAGTACTTC.